This TCR beta chain was recorded in a study of graft-versus-host responses after intestinal transplantation. Overall study: Those transplanted obtained multivisceral, liver-intestinal, or isolated intestinal grafts. Study-level points and caveats: Some patients had graft-donor T cell macrochimerism. In their allografts, the ratios of graft-versus-host to host-versus-graft T cell clones were high. There were GvH clones found in recipient marrow, and some of them appeared first in ileum or blood.

Generated by immunoSEQ multiplex PCR, the TCRdb table keeps only in-frame clones and is missing some. This table has 80,000 to 100,000 clones, around 91% appearing once. As to this clone: Antigen: not known.

The CDR3 covers 19 residues. Germline V gene data show CDR1 as SGHRS and CDR2 as YFSETQ. Germline trimming cut 1 base from V and 2 bases from J; bases unmatched to any gene: 15. The chain joins TRBV5-1 to TRBJ2-7; TRBD2 matches at 10 bases. This sequence was found in a human donor who was the organ donor for an intestinal transplant. Sequenced material: unstimulated CD4+ T cells sorted from spleen or lymph node cells, taken before transplant. CDR3 in DNA: TGCGCCAGCAGCTTGTCTCCGCTAGCGGGGGCCCTACCACCCTACGAGCAGTACTTC. Translation: CASSLSPLAGALPPYEQYF.